The clone carrying this T cell receptor beta chain was recorded a few times. The entry originates in a study of T-cell memory formation after mild COVID-19. Study as a whole: TCR clusters were mostly donor specific.

V dropped 6 bases and J dropped 1 base, with 15 bases sitting between them. The germline gives CDR1 ENHRY, CDR2 SYGVKD. The CDR3 loop spans 15 amino acids. MiXCR, applied by TCRdb to the 5' RACE reads, yields one record per CDR3 protein. Here the sample spans roughly 130,000 distinct CDR3 sequences, approximately 15% being singletons. This TCR derives from an adult woman who had mild COVID-19 (a few samples of this study predate the infection). Cell type and time point are not known. Sequencing was performed on PBMCs or a T cell subset sorted from them (not recorded which). The V and J genes are TRBV10-3 and TRBJ1-2; D may be TRBD1 (6 bases). For the CDR3, the DNA is TGTGCCATCAGCCATCAGGACAGCGTTAACTATGGCTACACCTTC. It codes for CAISHQDSVNYGYTF.